Listed here are 14 T cell receptor beta chains from one sample, sequenced in a study of molecular identifiers for immune sequencing clone quantification. MiXCR, run by TCRdb on the PCR reads, gives a single entry per CDR3 protein. Of 90,000 or so distinct CDR3 sequences listed, 20% to 25% are singletons. The sequenced sample was naive CD8+ T cells from blood, with Jurkat cell RNA spiked in. Noted subset: FACS-sorted CD8+CD4-CCR7+CD45RA+ naive T cells. These receptors were collected from a human donor in good health. Some libraries in this study had Jurkat cell RNA spiked in.

This clonotype occurred a few times. A much larger clone sits a single nucleotide away, making a read error possible. The chain couples TRBV7-9 to TRBJ2-3; 14 nucleotides match TRBD2. Germline V gene lookup returns CDR1 SEHNR and CDR2 FQNEAQ (reference sequence). The CDR3 is 15 amino acids. This CDR3 reads CASSQGLAGADAQYF. The CDR3 region has the DNA TGTGCCAGCAGCCAGGGACTAGCGGGGGCAGATGCGCAGTATTTT. Complete variable domain (other parts from reference TRBV7-9 and TRBJ2-3): DTGVSQNPRHKITKRGQNVTFRCDPISEHNRLYWYRQTLGQGPEFLTYFQNEAQLEKSRLLSDRFSAERPKGSFSTLEIQRTEQGDSAMYLCASSQGLAGADAQYFGPGTRLTVL.

This clonotype has a handful of counts. The chain joins TRBV4-1 to TRBJ2-4; 9 nucleotides align to TRBD1. Germline CDR1 is MGHRA and CDR2 is YSYEKL. J was trimmed by 0 bases and V by 3 bases; bases with no gene match: 6. The CDR3 runs 17 residues. The CDR3 is CASSHVTGGGAKNIQYF. The CDR3 DNA reads as TGCGCCAGCAGCCATGTGACAGGGGGGGGAGCCAAAAACATTCAGTACTTC.

The chain carries TRBV12-3 or TRBV12-4 and TRBJ2-3; 10 positions agree with TRBD2. With V trimmed by 8 bases and J by 3 bases, 8 bases remained unmatched. The CDR3 consists of 15 residues. This chain's CDR3 is CASRSSGGETDTQYF. In DNA, the CDR3 is TGTGCCAGCCGATCTAGCGGGGGTGAAACAGATACGCAGTATTTT.

There are a few counts of this clonotype. This chain uses TRBV27 with TRBJ2-7; D might be TRBD1 (6 bases). The CDR3 consists of 14 residues. Trimming stripped 8 bases from V and 3 bases from J, with 17 bases between. CDR1 MNHEY and CDR2 SMNVEV come from the germline V gene (reference sequence). CDR3 DNA sequence: TGTGCCAGCCGCTTGGTGGACAGATACTACGAGCAGTACTTC. Its protein is CASRLVDRYYEQYF.

This clonotype was detected a few times. The V gene is TRBV7-9, the J gene TRBJ1-3, with 7 nucleotides matching TRBD1. This CDR3 contains 14 residues. Germline assignment: CDR1 SEHNR and CDR2 FQNEAQ (reference sequence). The V and J ends lost 4 bases and 4 bases, in that order; junction bases with no gene match: 4. The DNA of the CDR3 is TGTGCCAGCAGCTCTGGGGACAGCGGAAACACCATATATTTT. Residues: CASSSGDSGNTIYF.

J is TRBJ2-1 and V is TRBV4-3, with D tentatively TRBD2 (5 bases). This CDR3 has 17 amino acids. The V end lost 0 bases, the J end lost 0 bases, and 12 bases lay between the germline ends. CDR1 LGHNA and CDR2 YSLEER come from the germline V gene. The CDR3 here is CASSQEGPRGSYNEQFF. The CDR3 nucleotides are TGCGCCAGCAGCCAAGAGGGCCCCCGGGGCTCCTACAATGAGCAGTTCTTC.

The table lists this clonotype with a few counts. This chain uses TRBV7-9 with TRBJ2-2; D ambiguous. Trimming stripped 3 bases from V and 4 bases from J, with 6 bases between. This CDR3 has 13 residues. Germline V gene sequence: CDR1 SEHNR, CDR2 FQNEAQ (reference sequence). CDR3 nucleotide sequence: TGTGCCAGCAGCTTCTACTCCACCGGGGAGCTGTTTTTT. Its protein is CASSFYSTGELFF.

Many counts were recorded for this clonotype. The chain couples TRBV12-3 or TRBV12-4 to TRBJ1-6, with 8 positions matching TRBD1. Trimming cost V 4 bases and J 9 bases; bases outside gene matches: 5. This CDR3 has 14 amino acids. The CDR3 is CASSWDRFISPLHF. CDR3 coding DNA: TGTGCCAGCAGTTGGGACAGGTTTATTTCACCCCTCCACTTT.

A few counts support this clonotype. The chain uses TRBV18 and TRBJ2-3, with 8 bases that match TRBD2. With 5 bases clipped from V and 1 base from J, the junction kept 11 bases outside the gene matches. The CDR3 is 17 amino acids. Germline V gene data show CDR1 as KGHSH and CDR2 as LQKENI. In DNA, the CDR3 is TGTGCCAGCTCAGATATAGAAACACTAGCGGGCACAGATACGCAGTATTTT. Its protein is CASSDIETLAGTDTQYF.

This clonotype was found many times. This chain connects TRBV5-5 to TRBJ1-1; the D gene is possibly TRBD1 (5 bases). Germline lookup yields CDR1 SGHKS and CDR2 YYEKEE (reference sequence). The CDR3 sequence is 14 residues long. Trimming took 4 bases from V and 1 from J, leaving 11 bases between them. The CDR3 coding sequence is TGTGCCAGCAGCCCCGGGGCACCGAACACTGAAGCTTTCTTT. Protein: CASSPGAPNTEAFF. Complete variable domain (other parts from reference TRBV5-5 and TRBJ1-1): DAGVTQSPTHLIKTRGQQVTLRCSPISGHKSVSWYQQVLGQGPQFIFQYYEKEERGRGNFPDRFSARQFPNYSSELNVNALLLGDSALYLCASSPGAPNTEAFFGQGTRLTVV.

This clonotype was counted between two and nine times. The chain recombines TRBV2 with TRBJ2-3; 7 bases align to TRBD2. Trimming at V came to 7 bases and at J to 0 bases, leaving 7 bases not matched to a gene. CDR3 size: 15 residues. Looked up from germline, CDR1 is SNHLY and CDR2 is FYNNEI. CDR3 loop: CASTGTTSSTDTQYF. CDR3 coding DNA: TGTGCCAGCACCGGGACTACCTCTAGCACAGATACGCAGTATTTT.

This clonotype was counted between two and nine times. At one boundary the junction diverges from the germline segment, which might be a read error. The gene calls are TRBV12-3 or TRBV12-4 and TRBJ2-2; D remains unclear. The CDR3 extends over 13 amino acids. CDR3 in amino acids: CTSSLANTGELFF. The DNA of the CDR3 is TGTACCAGCAGTCTCGCGAACACCGGGGAGCTGTTTTTT.

In this sample, this clonotype turned up many times. The rearrangement links TRBV28 to TRBJ2-7; D is possibly TRBD1 (6 bases). V was clipped by 5 bases and J by 1 base, with 9 bases between them. The CDR3 is 13 amino acids. Germline V gene data show CDR1 as MDHEN and CDR2 as SYDVKM. The chain's CDR3 is CASSPTGSYEQYF. For the CDR3, the DNA is TGTGCCAGCAGTCCAACAGGGTCCTACGAGCAGTACTTC.

The V and J genes are TRBV7-9 and TRBJ1-2; D gene unclear. Deletions cut 3 bases from V and 6 bases from J, with 11 bases between. The CDR3 has 13 amino acids. Germline V gives CDR1 SEHNR, CDR2 FQNEAQ (reference sequence). CDR3 nucleotide sequence: TGTGCCAGCAGCTTGTTGATAGGAGATGGCTACACCTTC. Translated, it gives CASSLLIGDGYTF. Full variable domain (missing parts from reference TRBV7-9 and TRBJ1-2): DTGVSQNPRHKITKRGQNVTFRCDPISEHNRLYWYRQTLGQGPEFLTYFQNEAQLEKSRLLSDRFSAERPKGSFSTLEIQRTEQGDSAMYLCASSLLIGDGYTFGSGTRLTVV.